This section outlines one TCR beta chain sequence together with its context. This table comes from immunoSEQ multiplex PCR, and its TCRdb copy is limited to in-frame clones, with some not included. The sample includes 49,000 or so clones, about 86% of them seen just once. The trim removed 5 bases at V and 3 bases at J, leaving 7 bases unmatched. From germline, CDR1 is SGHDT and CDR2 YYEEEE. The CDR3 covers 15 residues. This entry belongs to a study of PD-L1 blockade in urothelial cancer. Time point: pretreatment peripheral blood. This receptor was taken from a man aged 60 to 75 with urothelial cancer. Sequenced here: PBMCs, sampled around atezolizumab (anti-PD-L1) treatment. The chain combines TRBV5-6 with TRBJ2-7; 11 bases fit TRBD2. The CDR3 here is CASSPRLAGLYEQYF. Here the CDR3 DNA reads TGTGCCAGCAGTCCGAGACTAGCGGGACTCTACGAGCAGTACTTC.